This T cell receptor beta chain was recorded in a study of cytomegalovirus exposure and HLA in healthy donors (dated by TCRdb to about 2017). Regarding the research as a whole: An earlier analysis of some 600 of the donors reported approximately 260 Gb of sequence data and about 120 million unique TCR beta sequences obtained from 150 million to 200 million T cells. Class I and class II HLA loci were covered by the typing at four-digit resolution. An early release covering roughly 640 HLA-typed donors comprised 250 to 350 gigabases of sequencing data and approximately 85 million unique TCR sequences. The aim of the study was to test whether cataloging public T cell receptors could identify signatures of past pathogen exposure. To predict cytomegalovirus infection status, the study brought together high-throughput TCR immunosequencing, statistical association of individual TCRs with disease status, and machine learning. All discovery cohort repertoires had been generated using a single sequencing platform. Typing coverage differed by locus: A, B, C, DRB1 and DQB1 were typed in roughly 620-640 donors, DQA1 in about 550, DPA1 in some 600, and DPB1 in just under 480. Using immunosequencing, the study profiled T cell repertoires from about 610 subjects and related those repertoires to cytomegalovirus serostatus. In a later analysis, previously published TCR beta repertoires from 666 donors were re-analyzed and high-resolution HLA genotyping was added so that TCR occurrence patterns could be studied. A later genetic analysis used genome-wide SNP genotypes for about 55% of the 666 donors, treating that subset as a discovery cohort. To decide whether each TCR beta V gene segment behaved as functional or pseudogenic, an earlier analysis of several hundred of the donors relied on high-throughput TCR beta sequencing. Among 350 to 400 genotyped donors of the cohort, an average of approximately 250,000 unique TCR beta nucleotide sequences were sequenced per donor, roughly a sixth of them non-productive. Donor age, sex, ethnicity and CMV serostatus were compiled together with the repertoire data. About five DR-DQ haplotypes were handled as single units for association and clustering because linkage in the cohort was strong. Along with the roughly 670-subject first cohort, a separate validation cohort of around 120 different subjects was used. Rather than drawing on any new phenotypic data, the later analysis identified candidate immune exposures from TCR beta sequences and the way those sequences occurred across donors. Among the roughly 430 genotyped donors, approximately 76% belonged to the genetic ancestry cluster associated with self-reported Caucasian donors. Points the paper makes about the study in general: Most CMV-associated TCR beta chains appeared to be HLA-restricted in a later analysis, and the HLA associations seemed to be driven largely by CMV exposure. The only immune exposure information available for the cohort was CMV serostatus. A further reported finding was that TCR beta sequences accurately predicted the HLA-A and HLA-B alleles for most subjects in the first cohort. Most TCR sequences were observed very rarely across donors, whereas some public TCRs were present in many individuals. A total of around 150 TCR beta chains were listed by the study as associated with cytomegalovirus. In a later analysis, TCR association rates were found to vary across HLA loci, with the most associated TCRs seen for DRB1 alleles and the fewest for HLA-C alleles. Because the 87-base-pair reads could not distinguish some IMGT-functional V segments, including TRBV6-2 and TRBV6-3, those segments were excluded. A later analysis found that HLA-associated TCR beta chains were more clonally expanded and had lower generation probabilities than equally common non-associated chains. According to the authors, the approach could potentially be generalized to other disease states and immunological phenotypes. The earlier analysis of 587 of the donors excluded some 16 rarely observed V segments, including chromosome 9 orphons, because counts were too low. In a later analysis, some 18,000 TCR beta sequences were associated with specific HLA alleles at a false discovery rate of 0.05. The classifier was reported to diagnose cytomegalovirus status with high specificity and sensitivity in both the original cohort and the validation cohort. Because HLA typing was missing for some donors at each locus, association tests included only the typed subset. The cohort was sequenced for TCR beta chains only, and without alpha or paired-chain data the features that could be detected were limited. The presence/absence analyses assumed that sequencing depth was roughly uniform across donors, and that assumption may not be true. Compared with the roughly 670-donor mean, donors in an Asian-associated ancestry cluster had fewer N-insertions in productive TCRs, according to a later genetic analysis. A group of highly shared sequence variants was considered likely to be a technical artifact of the sequencing pipeline. Strong co-occurrence of HLA alleles, especially DR and DQ, made assigning TCR associations to individual alleles difficult. Three of the identified cytomegalovirus-associated TCR beta chains were confirmed in vitro to be specific for cytomegalovirus antigens. Linkage disequilibrium might explain the correlated functional status among segregating V segments, but an unknown experimental factor could not be excluded. In a later analysis, several top co-occurrence clusters were reported to appear linked to parvovirus B19, influenza, CMV and Epstein-Barr virus. V-gene and J-gene trimming of TCR beta chains was associated with a missense DCLRE1C variant in a later genetic analysis, and the association was replicated in an independent cohort. Broadly in line with IMGT annotations, most TCR beta V segments showed up in productive rearrangements about 87% or about 30% of the time in an earlier analysis of around 550 of the donors.

In total, 666 healthy bone marrow donors made up the cohort. All cohort members were sampled while nominally healthy, although unrecorded immune exposures were likely present. The donor was CMV seronegative and was included in the group of hundreds of seronegative cohort members. A peripheral blood sample was provided by each donor, and peripheral blood mononuclear cells were used for TCR beta sequencing. Genomic DNA extraction from the blood cell samples was performed with the Qiagen DNeasy Blood Extraction Kit. The CDR3, cysteine through valine, is 15 amino acids long. Just the 45-base CDR3 DNA is kept, in frame starting at base 1. V trim: 5 bases; J trim: 6 bases; unmatched bases: 13. CDR1 and CDR2, per the germline V gene, are KGHSH and LQKENI. The library was produced with the immunoSEQ multiplex PCR assay. The multiplex PCR relied on a mix of 60 forward primers for TCR Vbeta segments and 13 reverse primers for TCR Jbeta segments. Amplification of the CDR3 region of rearranged TCR beta genes was performed with a multiplex PCR assay on genomic DNA. Amplified TCR beta libraries were sequenced as 87-base-pair reads on the Illumina HiSeq System. Regarding the original processing steps: A later analysis counted 75 million to 100 million unique TCR beta chains across the 550 to 750 repertoires, and some 11 million of these chains were shared by at least two donors. To remove PCR and sequencing errors, raw reads were error-corrected and collapsed into unique sequences using a nearest-neighbor algorithm that merged closely related sequences. CDR3 sequences were aligned to IMGT reference sequences to assign V, D and J gene segments. Each retained sequence needed at least a six-nucleotide match to both a V gene segment and a J gene segment. A rearrangement was called productive if the CDR3 had no stop codons and remained in frame with V and J, and every other rearrangement was called non-productive. CDR3 was defined by IMGT convention, running from the second conserved V-encoded cysteine to the conserved J-encoded phenylalanine. In an earlier analysis of more than 550 of the donors, sequences lacking an unambiguous match to a single V gene segment were excluded. In an earlier analysis of around 600 of the donors, V segments were called functional above 56.7% productive rearrangements and were called segregating when the between-donor standard deviation exceeded 5%. To diagnose cytomegalovirus status from the catalog of TCR beta chain sequences, a statistical classification framework was built. A later analysis assigned V and J genes by comparing TCR nucleotide sequences with IMGT/GENE-DB human TR gene sequences. The TCRdist pipeline was used in a later analysis to assign CDR3 sequences and most-parsimonious VDJ recombination scenarios. In a later analysis, every TCR beta chain was defined by the combination of its CDR3 amino acid sequence and its V-gene family, and reads without a unique V-gene family were dropped. A later analysis removed several hundred highly shared, low-generation-probability nucleotide sequences to deal with suspected cross-contamination and a sequencing artifact. In a later analysis, a clonal expansion index for each public chain was calculated from normalized within-repertoire ranks of inferred template counts. A later analysis computed generation probabilities with a VDJ recombination model fitted to out-of-frame rearrangements, and checked the results against IGoR. Hypergeometric tests were used in a later analysis to score TCR-TCR, TCR-HLA and TCR-CMV co-occurrence, with a repertoire-size bias correction applied to the TCR pairs. In a later analysis, false discovery rates were estimated by permuting HLA or CMV assignments 20 times. A later analysis grouped co-occurring TCRs with DBSCAN, adding TCRdist sequence similarity when clustering within HLA-allele-positive subsets. Co-occurrence clustering excluded repertoires with fewer than 30,000 or more than 120,000 public chains, plus five with anomalous nucleotide sharing. The table was pulled from immuneACCESS by TCRdb, which kept in-frame rearrangements only. Such tables lose some clones; where checked, under half of the loss comes from unresolved V genes, and the rest has no known cause. V, J and clone size are those of that table, while D and trimming were read from the DNA. The sample table records roughly 200,000 clones; roughly 80% of these occur just once. The ten most abundant clones make up about 1.7% of the sample.

This clone came up once. No antigen is known for it. No base quality values were provided; no much bigger clone lies one nucleotide off. The sequencing sample was made of PBMCs. The chain employs TRBV18 and TRBJ2-7; 7 central nucleotides agree with TRBD1. The receptor's source is a woman aged 18-30 years in good health and CMV-seronegative. The nucleotide sequence reads as follows: TGTGCCAGCTCATCCACAGGGGACGGGCTACTCGAGCAGTACGTC. It translates as CASSSTGDGLLEQYV.